One and the same sample provided the 9 T cell receptor beta chains below, sequenced in a study of T cell responses to AZD1222 COVID-19 vaccine (dated by TCRdb to about 2021). The time point label, as the study defines it: baseline before first vaccination. The label giving this sample's treatment or condition can be read as: meningococcal conjugate vaccine given as trial control. The protocol used for the library was the immunoSEQ multiplex PCR assay. TCRdb holds this immuneACCESS table with in-frame rearrangements only. Some clones are missing; in checked studies, unresolved V genes explain under half, and the rest has no known cause. The sample table records about 78,000 clones; approximately 88% of these occur just once. The ten largest clones add up to roughly 5.1% of the sample. Material: peripheral blood, obtained on day 0 of MenACWY control vaccination. All receptors derive from an adult in good health.

The chain recombines TRBV18 with TRBJ1-1; perhaps TRBD1 as D (6 bases). Germline CDR1 reads KGHSH; CDR2 reads LQKENI. This CDR3 has 14 residues. Trimming removed 0 bases from V and 4 bases from J, with 9 bases in between. The CDR3 loop is CASSPPPGATEAFF. In DNA form, the CDR3 reads TGTGCCAGCTCACCACCGCCAGGGGCCACTGAAGCTTTCTTT.

This chain connects TRBV11-1 to TRBJ1-6; D is unresolved. Germline-derived CDR1 and CDR2 are SGHAT and FQDESV (reference sequence). V was cut by 3 bases and J by 5 bases, with 8 bases left in between. The CDR3 extends over 14 amino acids. The CDR3 DNA sequence: TGTGCCAGCAGCTTCAAGGGCAATAATTCACCCCTCCACTTT. It is translated as CASSFKGNNSPLHF.

The chain recombines TRBV28 with TRBJ1-2, with 9 bases fitting TRBD1. This CDR3 is 15 amino acids long. V dropped 4 bases and J dropped 5; count of bases not matched to a gene: 8. Germline CDR1 reads MDHEN; CDR2 reads SYDVKM. CDR3 amino acids: CASSSPGTGIYGYTF. The CDR3 DNA follows: TGTGCCAGCAGTTCGCCTGGGACAGGGATTTATGGCTACACCTTC.

Here the CDR3 reads CAWNPGPVYGYTF. The CDR3 DNA reads TGTGCCTGGAATCCGGGCCCTGTCTATGGCTACACCTTC. V gene TRBV30 combines with J gene TRBJ1-2; D gene ambiguous. The CDR3 totals 13 residues. Trimming removed 4 bases from V and 4 bases from J, with 13 bases in between. Germline loops: CDR1 GTSNPN, CDR2 SVGIG (reference sequence).

The V call is TRBV10-3, the J call TRBJ1-6, with 7 bases matching TRBD1. The germline CDR1 and CDR2 sequences are ENHRY and SYGVKD. The CDR3 is made up of 13 amino acids. Trimming at V came to 9 bases and at J to 14 bases, leaving 13 bases not matched to a gene. CDR3 sequence (DNA): TGTGCCATTGGGGGGGACAGTAAAAAAACCCTCCACTTT. The encoded protein is CAIGGDSKKTLHF.

This clone was recorded only once. CDR3: CASSFGTGGLNGYTF. The CDR3 coding sequence is TGTGCCAGCAGTTTTGGGACAGGGGGTTTAAATGGCTACACCTTC. The chain joins TRBV27 to TRBJ1-2; 11 nucleotides align to TRBD1. The V and J ends lost 3 bases and 6 bases, in that order; junction bases with no gene match: 6. CDR3 length equals 15 residues. Germline CDR1 reads MNHEY; CDR2 reads SMNVEV (reference sequence).

CDR3 bases: TGTGCCAGCCAATTCTTAGGTAGGAACACTGAAGCTTTCTTT. This translates into CASQFLGRNTEAFF. The chain employs TRBV6-6 and TRBJ1-1, with unresolved D. Germline V gives CDR1 MNHNY, CDR2 SVGAGI (reference sequence). V was shortened by 8 bases and J by 1 base, with 14 bases between the two germline ends. This CDR3 contains 14 residues.

V gene TRBV11-2 combines with J gene TRBJ1-4, with TRBD1 as a possible D gene (5 bases). Germline V CDR1 and CDR2: SGHAT, FQNNGV. Trimming cost V 11 bases and J 6 bases, with 13 bases left between them. This CDR3 is built from 12 residues. CDR3 DNA sequence: TGTGCCGGGAGGGGTTCGGATGAAAAACTGTTTTTT. Amino acid sequence: CAGRGSDEKLFF.

This chain links TRBV19 with TRBJ2-7, with TRBD1 identical over 8 bases. This CDR3 has 14 residues. V shed 6 bases, J shed 3 bases, and the junction held 7 bases outside the gene matches. Germline assignment: CDR1 LNHDA and CDR2 SQIVND (reference sequence). The DNA of the CDR3 is TGTGCCAGTAGCTACAGGGGGGCCGGCTACGAGCAGTACTTC. Its protein product is CASSYRGAGYEQYF. Looking up the rest from reference TRBV19 and TRBJ2-7 gives the full variable domain: DGGITQSPKYLFRKEGQNVTLSCEQNLNHDAMYWYRQDPGQGLRLIYYSQIVNDFQKGDIAEGYSVSREKKESFPLTVTSAQKNPTAFYLCASSYRGAGYEQYFGPGTRLTVT.